The clone carrying this TCR beta chain occurred once. Its specificity is unknown. The CDR3 runs to 15 residues. The ends lost 4 bases at V and 3 bases at J; junction bases unmatched: 3. Looked up from germline, CDR1 is SGHTA and CDR2 is FQGTGA. The sample is drawn from a study of cytomegalovirus exposure and HLA in healthy donors. Study-wide results and caveats: Later on, an analysis showed TCR association rates differing by HLA locus, with DRB1 the most and HLA-C the fewest.

PCR was performed using 60 Vbeta and 13 Jbeta primers. This table comes from immunoSEQ multiplex PCR, and its TCRdb copy is limited to in-frame clones, with some not included. The sample has around 80,000 clones; approximately 74% are singletons. The receptor was derived from a man in his forties in good health and CMV-seropositive. The rearrangement links TRBV7-3 to TRBJ2-5, with TRBD2 matching 12 bases. The sequenced sample consisted of PBMCs. The CDR3 region has the DNA TGTGCCAGCAGCTCGGGACTAGCGGGCGAAGAGACCCAGTACTTC. Translation gives CASSSGLAGEETQYF.